This T cell receptor beta chain comes out of a study of T cells in Graves' hyperthyroidism and ophthalmopathy. Graves' hyperthyroidism showing no ophthalmopathy progression within 18 months was considered stable. Uncontrolled infection, other autoimmune disease, pregnancy and lactation each barred patients from inclusion. TCR beta CDR3 regions were amplified from RNA transcripts. HTBI primers were used for first-round RT-PCR of the TCR CDR3. TCRdb itself ran the multiplex PCR reads through MiXCR, one entry per CDR3 protein. In the table there are nearly 750,000 distinct CDR3 sequences, around 40% of which are singletons. The V and J ends lost 2 bases and 7 bases respectively, with 8 bases between them. The CDR3 has 12 amino acids.

Sequencing was done on a sample of blood. The TCR sequence derives from a woman between 40 and 50 years old with Graves' hyperthyroidism. The chain joins TRBV12-3 or TRBV12-4 to TRBJ1-1; D not certain. CDR3 bases: TGTGCCAGCAGTTTACGGAGTCATGAAGCTTTCTTT. It is translated as CASSLRSHEAFF.